The TCR beta chain under discussion was sequenced for a study of identical twins. Unique molecular identifiers were present on the cDNA, and a universal primer site came from template switching. TCRdb called the 5' RACE reads again in MiXCR, with one record for every CDR3 protein. The table shows a few hundred thousand distinct CDR3 sequences, with roughly a quarter occurring only once. Germline V gene data show CDR1 as SGDLS and CDR2 as YYNGEE. The CDR3 is 15 residues long. The trim removed 4 bases at V and 3 bases at J, leaving 8 bases unmatched. The sample holds a few counts of this clonotype. Separately, the same data were catalogued under a study of T cells expressing NK-cell markers. That source adds: Beta-chain profiling covered CD3+CD56+NKG2C+, CD3+CD56+NKG2C- and CD3+CD56-NKG2C+ sorted subsets. Among the experiments, several used an anti-gamma-delta TCR antibody to restrict sorting to alpha-beta TCR T cells.

The TCR was taken from a woman aged 18-29 years in good health. The specimen was CD4+ T cells sorted from blood. The rearrangement uses TRBV9 and TRBJ1-1; 8 bases match TRBD1. CDR3 DNA sequence: TGTGCCAGCAGCCTGAGGACAGGGCCTGACACTGAAGCTTTCTTT. Its translation is CASSLRTGPDTEAFF.